This entry lists 23 T cell receptor beta chains sequenced from one sample in a study of cytomegalovirus exposure and HLA in healthy donors. Sequencing used immunoSEQ multiplex PCR; TCRdb keeps in-frame clones, though not all of them. Among approximately 190,000 clones listed, roughly 84% were seen once. The sequenced sample consisted of PBMCs. All receptors derive from a woman aged 25 to 45 in good health and CMV-seropositive.

This chain connects TRBV27 to TRBJ1-1; 7 bases line up with TRBD1. J was trimmed by 0 bases and V by 7 bases; bases with no gene match: 11. This CDR3 has 16 residues. Germline lookup yields CDR1 MNHEY and CDR2 SMNVEV (reference sequence). CDR3 sequence (DNA): TGTGCCAGCACCCTCAACAGGGGACGGTTGAACACTGAAGCTTTCTTT. It codes for CASTLNRGRLNTEAFF.

The chain has TRBV28 and TRBJ2-2; 8 nucleotides line up with TRBD2. The germline CDR1 and CDR2 sequences are MDHEN and SYDVKM. The CDR3 is 19 residues long. V shed 3 bases and J 2 bases; nucleotides not matched to a gene: 14. The CDR3 DNA reads TGTGCCAGCAGTTTTCCCCTCGGGAGGGCCCGGGTTAACACCGGGGAGCTGTTTTTT. It specifies CASSFPLGRARVNTGELFF.

V and J are TRBV9 and TRBJ2-1; 9 bases map to TRBD2. The CDR3 is 17 residues long. In germline, CDR1 is SGDLS, CDR2 YYNGEE. V shed 3 bases, J shed 1 base, and the junction held 8 bases outside the gene matches. The CDR3 loop is CASSARLADTSYNEQFF. The DNA of the CDR3 is TGTGCCAGCAGCGCCCGACTAGCGGACACTTCCTACAATGAGCAGTTCTTC.

The chain links TRBV11-2 to TRBJ2-3; TRBD2 might be the D (6 bases). This CDR3 contains 16 residues. Germline values: CDR1 SGHAT, CDR2 FQNNGV. V was cut by 3 bases and J by 3 bases, with 16 bases left in between. CDR3: CASSLVAGGKTDTQYF. The CDR3 nucleotides are TGTGCCAGCAGCTTGGTCGCTGGAGGGAAGACAGATACGCAGTATTTT.

V and J are TRBV29-1 and TRBJ2-3, with a weak D call TRBD1 (5 bases). The germline V gene has CDR1 SQVTM and CDR2 ANQGSEA. The CDR3 runs 14 residues. The germline V and J ends were trimmed by 2 bases and 1 base, with 10 bases remaining between them. CDR3 DNA: TGCAGCGTTGAATATCAGGGTCGCACAGATACGCAGTATTTT. This codes for CSVEYQGRTDTQYF.

This clone was observed a single time. The chain joins TRBV5-1 to TRBJ2-1; 12 nucleotides align to TRBD2. Germline V gives CDR1 SGHRS, CDR2 YFSETQ. The V and J ends lost 1 base and 8 bases, in that order; junction bases with no gene match: 1. This CDR3 has 14 amino acids. This CDR3 is CASSLTSGRYEQFF. In nucleotides, the CDR3 is TGCGCCAGCAGCTTGACTAGCGGGAGGTATGAGCAGTTCTTC.

This chain links TRBV12-5 with TRBJ2-1; 14 positions match TRBD2. CDR3 length: 21 residues. CDR1 is LGHNT and CDR2 is FRNRAP in the germline V gene. The V segment lost 0 bases and the J segment 8 bases; nucleotides outside the gene matches: 18. The CDR3 loop is CASGLVPPGLAGARHRYEQFF. The DNA for the CDR3 is TGTGCTAGTGGTTTGGTACCCCCGGGACTAGCGGGAGCACGCCACAGGTATGAGCAGTTCTTC.

V and J are TRBV19 and TRBJ2-3; perhaps TRBD1 as D (5 bases). Trimming took off 6 bases at V and 1 base at J, with 11 bases between the two ends. Germline loops: CDR1 LNHDA, CDR2 SQIVND (reference sequence). The CDR3 runs to 14 residues. As DNA, the CDR3 is TGTGCCAGTAGAAACACAGGACGCACAGATACGCAGTATTTT. This sequence encodes CASRNTGRTDTQYF.

The chain couples TRBV12-5 to TRBJ1-2; the match to TRBD1 covers 8 bases. The V segment lost 5 bases and the J segment 8 bases; nucleotides outside the gene matches: 4. This CDR3 contains 12 residues. Germline lookup yields CDR1 LGHNT and CDR2 FRNRAP. The CDR3 is CASGTTGEGYTF. The CDR3 DNA reads TGTGCTAGTGGTACGACAGGGGAAGGCTACACCTTC.

CDR3 coding DNA: TGCAGCGGGTGGCTCTCCGGGGAGCTGTTTTTT. This codes for CSGWLSGELFF. The V and J genes are TRBV29-1 and TRBJ2-2, with D uncertain. This CDR3 is 11 amino acids long. The V gene's germline CDR1 is SQVTM and CDR2 ANQGSEA. Trimming removed 7 bases at V and 6 bases at J, with 9 bases between.

V and J are TRBV5-8 and TRBJ2-2, with 7 bases aligning to TRBD2. Looked up from germline, CDR1 is SGHTS and CDR2 is YDEGEE. The junction had 7 bases not matched to a gene; V was cut back by 1 base and J by 4 bases. The CDR3 spans 16 residues. The CDR3 nucleotides read TGTGCCAGCAGCTTGTGGGGCGGGAGTCGCACCGGGGAGCTGTTTTTT. The encoded protein is CASSLWGGSRTGELFF. The entire variable domain, with the rest obtained from reference TRBV5-8 and TRBJ2-2, is as follows: EAGVTQSPTHLIKTRGQQATLRCSPISGHTSVYWYQQALGLGLQFLLWYDEGEERNRGNFPPRFSGRQFPNYSSELNVNALELEDSALYLCASSLWGGSRTGELFFGEGSRLTVL.

The V gene is TRBV28, the J gene TRBJ1-2, with D possibly matching TRBD1 (6 bases). This CDR3 is built from 14 residues. V was cut by 6 bases and J by 5 bases, with 16 bases left in between. Germline V CDR1 and CDR2: MDHEN, SYDVKM. The CDR3 nucleotides read TGTGCCAGCAGACCAGGCGGACAGACTTATGGCTACACCTTC. This sequence encodes CASRPGGQTYGYTF.

J is TRBJ2-7 and V is TRBV10-3; 10 bases align to TRBD2. CDR3 length: 15 amino acids. V shed 5 bases, J shed 0 bases, and the junction held 4 bases outside the gene matches. Germline V gene sequence: CDR1 ENHRY, CDR2 SYGVKD. The CDR3, as DNA: TGTGCCATCAGTCCCGCTAGCGGGAGCTCCTACGAGCAGTACTTC. It specifies CAISPASGSSYEQYF.

The chain employs TRBV28 and TRBJ1-1; 9 nucleotides match TRBD1. The CDR3 covers 15 residues. Germline V gene sequence: CDR1 MDHEN, CDR2 SYDVKM. The trim removed 7 bases at V and 10 bases at J, leaving 16 bases unmatched. The CDR3 DNA follows: TGTGCCAGCATCGAGGAGGGACAGGGATATTCTGGAGCTTTCTTT. As protein: CASIEEGQGYSGAFF.

The CDR3 loop is CASLLFAGGTYNEQFF. CDR3 bases: TGTGCCAGCCTCCTCTTCGCAGGGGGCACATACAATGAGCAGTTCTTC. The chain combines TRBV25-1 with TRBJ2-1; 8 bases are shared with TRBD1. The CDR3 has 16 amino acids. V lost 8 bases and J lost 4; bases outside the gene matches: 13. Germline CDR1 is MGHDK and CDR2 is SYGVNS.

This clone was observed once. CDR3 in DNA: TGTGCCAGCAGTTCGGTTTTGGGGGCCTACCACGAGCAGTACTTC. Encoded protein: CASSSVLGAYHEQYF. This rearrangement joins TRBV27 to TRBJ2-7; D is possibly TRBD1 (6 bases). The CDR3 is 15 residues long. V lost 4 bases to trimming and J lost 5 bases, with 18 bases between them. Germline V gene lookup returns CDR1 MNHEY and CDR2 SMNVEV (reference sequence).

The table lists this clone with a count of one. The chain couples TRBV6-5 to TRBJ2-7; D ambiguous. This CDR3 contains 13 residues. V gave up 2 bases and J gave up 4 bases, with 9 bases separating them. The germline V gene has CDR1 MNHEY and CDR2 SVGAGI. In DNA, the CDR3 is TGTGCCAGCAGTTACGGCGGTTCTTACGAGCAGTACTTC. This codes for CASSYGGSYEQYF.

This chain connects TRBV4-2 to TRBJ2-5; 7 bases match TRBD1. V was clipped by 1 base and J by 5 bases; unmatched bases: 4. The CDR3 is 14 residues long. Germline CDR1 and CDR2: LGHNA and YNFKEQ. The CDR3 DNA reads TGTGCCAGCAGCCAAGGGACAGGCTGGGAGACCCAGTACTTC. As protein: CASSQGTGWETQYF.

The chain recombines TRBV7-2 with TRBJ1-1; the D gene is possibly TRBD1 (6 bases). V lost 7 bases and J lost 5, with 17 bases in between. CDR3 length equals 14 residues. From germline, CDR1 is SGHTA and CDR2 FQGNSA. In nucleotides, the CDR3 is TGTGCCAGCACCTCTCCGGGGGGCTGGACTGAAGCTTTCTTT. Protein: CASTSPGGWTEAFF. Combining the CDR3 with reference TRBV7-2 and TRBJ1-1 gives the whole variable domain GAGVSQSPSNKVTEKGKDVELRCDPISGHTALYWYRQSLGQGLEFLIYFQGNSAPDKSGLPSDRFSAERTGGSVSTLTIQRTQQEDSAVYLCASTSPGGWTEAFFGQGTRLTVV.

The chain carries TRBV7-8 and TRBJ1-5, with TRBD1 as a possible D gene (6 bases). CDR1 and CDR2 from the germline V gene are SGHVS and FQNEAQ. The V end was cut by 5 bases, the J end by 9 bases, with 20 bases between. The CDR3 is 15 residues long. The DNA of the CDR3 is TGTGCCAGCAGCCCCGGGGGGGGGCGATTAGCGCCCCAGCATTTT. Protein product: CASSPGGGRLAPQHF.

The gene calls are TRBV5-1 and TRBJ2-7, with TRBD1 identical over 8 bases. CDR3 size: 14 residues. With V trimmed by 4 bases and J by 6 bases, 9 bases remained unmatched. Germline assignment: CDR1 SGHRS and CDR2 YFSETQ. This CDR3 is CASSADRELGEQYF. The CDR3 DNA reads TGCGCCAGCAGCGCGGACAGGGAGCTTGGCGAGCAGTACTTC.

The chain recombines TRBV29-1 with TRBJ2-7; weak D call: TRBD1 (5 bases). Germline CDR1 SQVTM, CDR2 ANQGSEA. Deletions cut 3 bases from V and 5 bases from J, with 8 bases between. CDR3 length equals 11 residues. The CDR3 sequence is CSVETAHEQYF. Here the CDR3 DNA reads TGCAGCGTTGAGACAGCCCACGAGCAGTACTTC.

The V call is TRBV29-1, the J call TRBJ2-7; weak D call: TRBD1 (6 bases). CDR3 length: 12 residues. Trimming pared 7 bases from V and 1 base from J, leaving 11 bases between. Germline V CDR1 and CDR2: SQVTM, ANQGSEA. DNA of the CDR3: TGCAGCGCACGACAGGCATCCTACGAGCAGTACTTC. This encodes CSARQASYEQYF.